The 15 T cell receptor beta chains reported below all come from one sample, sequenced in a study of blood T cell repertoires in COVID-19. Data came from immunoSEQ multiplex PCR; TCRdb stores just in-frame clones and leaves some out. The sample gives 10,000 to 15,000 clones, over 60% of which show up once; about 9.4% is in the top ten. The source material was peripheral blood. These receptors originate from a man between 60 and 70 years old with COVID-19, enrolled during active disease.

V usage is TRBV27 and J usage is TRBJ1-2, with 8 nucleotides matching TRBD1. The germline V gene has CDR1 MNHEY and CDR2 SMNVEV (reference sequence). Germline trimming cut 6 bases from V and 7 bases from J; bases unmatched to any gene: 4. The CDR3 extends over 12 amino acids. CDR3 DNA: TGTGCCAGCAGCGCAGGGGGCTTTGGCTACACCTTC. It yields the protein CASSAGGFGYTF.

This chain uses TRBV11-1 with TRBJ2-4; D perhaps matches TRBD1 (7 bases). Trimming shortened V by 2 bases and J by 8 bases, and 13 bases separated the two germline ends. The CDR3 is made up of 14 amino acids. Germline V gene sequence: CDR1 SGHAT, CDR2 FQDESV (reference sequence). The CDR3 loop reads CASSLSGRGDIQYF. The CDR3, as DNA: TGTGCCAGCAGCTTATCGGGCAGGGGGGACATTCAGTACTTC.

The chain has TRBV6-1 and TRBJ1-6; D unresolved. The V gene's germline CDR1 is MNHNS and CDR2 SASEGT. CDR3 size: 17 residues. V lost 2 bases and J lost 1, with 12 bases in between. In nucleotides, the CDR3 is TGTGCCAGCAGTGAACCACCGACGAGGTCCTATAATTCACCCCTCCACTTT. It specifies CASSEPPTRSYNSPLHF.

The rearrangement links TRBV12-5 to TRBJ1-1; D is undetermined. Germline V gene sequence: CDR1 LGHNT, CDR2 FRNRAP. Trimming removed 7 bases at V and 1 base at J, with 10 bases between. The CDR3 runs 13 residues. CDR3 coding DNA: TGTGCTAGTGCTACCCCCAAGAACACTGAAGCTTTCTTT. Translating gives CASATPKNTEAFF.

The rearrangement joins TRBV7-6 to TRBJ2-2, with TRBD2 identical over 8 bases. CDR1 and CDR2 from the germline V gene are SGHVS and FNYEAQ. This CDR3 comprises 16 residues. V shed 2 bases and J 4 bases; nucleotides not matched to a gene: 6. The CDR3 loop reads CASSLYAGRVTGELFF. In DNA, the CDR3 is TGTGCCAGCAGCTTATATGCCGGGAGGGTCACCGGGGAGCTGTTTTTT.

This chain uses TRBV7-9 with TRBJ1-4; the match to TRBD1 covers 7 bases. Germline CDR1 is SEHNR and CDR2 is FQNEAQ (reference sequence). Losses at the gene ends were 3 bases for V and 6 bases for J; bases not matched to a gene: 7. The CDR3 consists of 15 residues. CDR3 amino acids: CASSLWRGQDEKLFF. DNA of the CDR3: TGTGCCAGCAGCTTGTGGAGGGGGCAAGATGAAAAACTGTTTTTT.

By sample share, this clone is large. The chain employs TRBV5-4 and TRBJ1-2, with a possible D match to TRBD1 (6 bases). Trimming took 2 bases from V and 6 from J, leaving 11 bases between them. Germline V CDR1 and CDR2: SGHNT, YYREEE (reference sequence). This CDR3 is 13 amino acids long. CDR3 nucleotide sequence: TGTGCCAGCAGCTTCGACAGGAGCGATGGCTACACCTTC. This gives the protein CASSFDRSDGYTF.

The J gene is TRBJ1-5, the V gene TRBV6-5; 11 bases match TRBD1. The CDR3 sequence is 15 residues long. V gave up 5 bases and J gave up 7 bases; unmatched junction bases: 7. CDR1 is MNHEY and CDR2 is SVGAGI in the germline V gene. In nucleotides, the CDR3 is TGTGCCAGCAGTCCGGACAGGGGGCAAGGGCAGCCCCAGCATTTT. Amino acid sequence: CASSPDRGQGQPQHF.

By frequency in the sample, this clone is medium-sized (0.01 to 0.1%). This chain connects TRBV30 to TRBJ2-7; 8 bases agree with TRBD1. This CDR3 is 13 amino acids long. The V gene's germline CDR1 is GTSNPN and CDR2 SVGIG (reference sequence). V shed 3 bases, J shed 10 bases, and the junction held 11 bases outside the gene matches. The CDR3 nucleotides read TGTGCCTGGAGCCCCGGACAGGGAATAATCCAGTACTTC. This gives the protein CAWSPGQGIIQYF.

The chain joins TRBV2 to TRBJ2-3, with 8 bases that match TRBD2. Trimming removed 6 bases from V and 1 base from J; junction bases left unmatched: 12. The CDR3 runs to 17 residues. Germline CDR1 SNHLY, CDR2 FYNNEI. The CDR3 loop is CASSAGTRVAGTDTQYF. CDR3 DNA sequence: TGTGCCAGCAGCGCCGGGACTAGGGTGGCTGGCACAGATACGCAGTATTTT.

The chain employs TRBV27 and TRBJ2-2; D possibly corresponds to TRBD1 (5 bases). CDR1 is MNHEY, CDR2 SMNVEV, per germline (reference sequence). V was trimmed by 5 bases and J by 2 bases, leaving 9 bases between them. The CDR3 is made up of 14 amino acids. CDR3 in DNA: TGTGCCAGCAGTCGGACAAGAAACACCGGGGAGCTGTTTTTT. Protein sequence: CASSRTRNTGELFF.

The V call is TRBV13, the J call TRBJ1-1; possibly TRBD1 for D (6 bases). The CDR3 totals 12 residues. Germline CDR1 and CDR2: PRHDT and FYEKMQ (reference sequence). The V end was cut by 6 bases, the J end by 3 bases, with 8 bases between. CDR3 in DNA: TGTGCCAGCAGTGGACAGTACACTGAAGCTTTCTTT. This sequence encodes CASSGQYTEAFF.

This chain's CDR3 is CASTRGGRGQLRNTEAFF. The CDR3 nucleotides read TGTGCCAGCACCCGGGGGGGTAGGGGACAATTGAGGAACACTGAAGCTTTCTTT. The chain joins TRBV28 to TRBJ1-1; D perhaps matches TRBD1 (6 bases). Germline V gene lookup returns CDR1 MDHEN and CDR2 SYDVKM. The CDR3 contains 18 residues. Trimming removed 7 bases from V and 1 base from J, with 25 bases in between.

V is TRBV5-6 and J is TRBJ2-1, with 7 bases that match TRBD1. CDR3 length equals 13 residues. From germline, CDR1 is SGHDT and CDR2 YYEEEE. Trimming took 3 bases from V and 6 from J; bases not matched to a gene: 3. The CDR3 loop is CASSWTGFNEQFF. Written as DNA, the CDR3 is TGTGCCAGCAGCTGGACAGGATTCAATGAGCAGTTCTTC.

In its sample, this clone was seen a few times. The V gene is TRBV5-6, the J gene TRBJ1-6; D is possibly TRBD1 (6 bases). Germline CDR1 SGHDT, CDR2 YYEEEE. V lost 5 bases and J lost 1, with 10 bases in between. The CDR3 totals 15 residues. CDR3 protein: CASRLRGSYNSPLHF. The CDR3 nucleotides are TGTGCCAGCAGGCTGAGGGGGTCCTATAATTCACCCCTCCACTTT.